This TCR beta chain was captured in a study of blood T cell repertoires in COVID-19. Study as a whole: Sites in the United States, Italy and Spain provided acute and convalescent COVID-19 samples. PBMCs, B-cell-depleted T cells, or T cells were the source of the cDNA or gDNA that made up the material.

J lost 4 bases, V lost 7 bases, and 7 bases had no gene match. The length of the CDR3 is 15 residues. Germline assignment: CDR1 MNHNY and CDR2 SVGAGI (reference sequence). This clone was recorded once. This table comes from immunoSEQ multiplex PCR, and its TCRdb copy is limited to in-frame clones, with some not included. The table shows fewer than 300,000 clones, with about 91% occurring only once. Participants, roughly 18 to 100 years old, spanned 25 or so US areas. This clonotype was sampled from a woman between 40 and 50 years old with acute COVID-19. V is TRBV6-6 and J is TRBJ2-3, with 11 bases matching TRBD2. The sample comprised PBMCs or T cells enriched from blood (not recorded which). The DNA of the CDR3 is TGTGCCAGCATATTAGCGGGAGGGTTTGCAGATACGCAGTATTTT. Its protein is CASILAGGFADTQYF.